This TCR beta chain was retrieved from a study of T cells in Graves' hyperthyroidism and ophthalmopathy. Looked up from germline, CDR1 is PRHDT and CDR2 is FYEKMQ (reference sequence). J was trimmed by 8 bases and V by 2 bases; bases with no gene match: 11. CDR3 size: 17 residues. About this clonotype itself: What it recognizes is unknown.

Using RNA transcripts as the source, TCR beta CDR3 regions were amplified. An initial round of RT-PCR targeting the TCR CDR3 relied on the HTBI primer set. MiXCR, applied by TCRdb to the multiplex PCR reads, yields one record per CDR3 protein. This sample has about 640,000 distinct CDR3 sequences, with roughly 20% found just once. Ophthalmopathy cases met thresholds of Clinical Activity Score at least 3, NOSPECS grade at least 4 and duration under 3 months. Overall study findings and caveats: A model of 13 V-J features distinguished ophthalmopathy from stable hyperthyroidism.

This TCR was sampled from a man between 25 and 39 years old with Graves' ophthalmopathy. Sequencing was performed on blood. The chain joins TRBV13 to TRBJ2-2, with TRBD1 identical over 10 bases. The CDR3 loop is CASSLTTGTGDVGELFF. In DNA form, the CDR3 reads TGTGCCAGCAGCTTAACAACCGGGACAGGGGATGTGGGGGAGCTGTTTTTT.